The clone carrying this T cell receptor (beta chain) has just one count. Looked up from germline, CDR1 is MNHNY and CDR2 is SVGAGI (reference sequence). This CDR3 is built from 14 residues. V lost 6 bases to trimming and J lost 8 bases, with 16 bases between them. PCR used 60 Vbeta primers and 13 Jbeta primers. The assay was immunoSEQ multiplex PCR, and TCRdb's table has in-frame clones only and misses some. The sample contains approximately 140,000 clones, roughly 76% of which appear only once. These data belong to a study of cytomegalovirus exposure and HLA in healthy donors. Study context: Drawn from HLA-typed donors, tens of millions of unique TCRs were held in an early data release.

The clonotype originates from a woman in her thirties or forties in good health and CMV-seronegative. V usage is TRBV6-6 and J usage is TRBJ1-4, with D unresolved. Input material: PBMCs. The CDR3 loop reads CASRHDNQQEKLFF. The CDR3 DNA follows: TGTGCCAGCAGGCACGACAATCAGCAGGAAAAACTGTTTTTT.